One sample yielded the 20 T cell receptor beta chains listed below, sequenced in a study. TCRdb reanalysed the 5' RACE reads using MiXCR and keeps one entry per CDR3 protein. Of around 50,000 distinct CDR3 sequences in the sample, roughly a sixth were seen once. Input material: naive CD4+ T cells sorted from blood. The subset here: naive CD4+ T cells, CD4+CD45RA+CD25-. These receptors all stem from a female donor with breast cancer.

This clonotype was observed at least ten times. The genes are TRBV29-1 and TRBJ1-1; 10 bases match TRBD1. J lost 8 bases, V lost 7 bases, and 10 bases had no gene match. CDR3 length: 13 residues. The germline gives CDR1 SQVTM, CDR2 ANQGSEA. The CDR3 sequence is CSGYRDRGSEAFF. The CDR3 coding sequence is TGCAGCGGATACCGGGACAGGGGCTCCGAAGCTTTCTTT.

This clonotype occurred a few times. V is TRBV2 and J is TRBJ2-6, with TRBD1 identical over 9 bases. Unmatched junction bases numbered 6, after V lost 7 bases and J lost 2 bases. The CDR3 is made up of 16 amino acids. The germline V gene has CDR1 SNHLY and CDR2 FYNNEI. The CDR3 region has the DNA TGTGCCAGCACCGTCCGGGACAGGGCTGGGGCCAACGTCCTGACTTTC. It yields the protein CASTVRDRAGANVLTF.

This sequence joins TRBV24-1 and TRBJ1-1; 10 nucleotides agree with TRBD1. The J segment lost 3 bases and the V segment lost 4 bases, leaving 4 bases of the junction unmatched. Germline values: CDR1 KGHDR, CDR2 SFDVKD. This CDR3 has 15 amino acids. The CDR3 spells CATSDPGTGDTEAFF. The DNA of the CDR3 is TGTGCCACCAGTGACCCCGGGACAGGGGACACTGAAGCTTTCTTT.

This clonotype was counted only a few times. This chain connects TRBV5-1 to TRBJ1-1, with no clear D. From germline, CDR1 is SGHRS and CDR2 YFSETQ. The CDR3 extends over 16 amino acids. The V and J ends lost 0 bases and 0 bases respectively, with 12 bases between them. CDR3 coding DNA: TGCGCCAGCAGCTTGGCCCCGGGCCGAATGAACACTGAAGCTTTCTTT. This codes for CASSLAPGRMNTEAFF.

This rearrangement joins TRBV6-1 to TRBJ2-7, with 8 bases identical to TRBD2. J was trimmed by 2 bases and V by 6 bases; bases with no gene match: 3. Germline V gene sequence: CDR1 MNHNS, CDR2 SASEGT. The CDR3 runs to 13 residues. The CDR3 protein is CASRATSAYEQYF. Here the CDR3 DNA reads TGTGCCAGCAGGGCGACTAGCGCCTACGAGCAGTACTTC.

Concerning this clonotype itself: A much larger clone lies a single base off, so this may be a read error. This chain connects TRBV20-1 to TRBJ1-1; 9 nucleotides match TRBD1. The germline V gene encodes CDR1 DFQATT and CDR2 SNEGSKA (reference sequence). The CDR3 runs to 14 residues. CDR3 in DNA: TGCAGTGCTCTCCTCGGGACAGGGACGACTGGAGCTTTCTTT. Translating it yields CSALLGTGTTGAFF.

This clonotype occurred many times. The chain recombines TRBV5-1 with TRBJ2-2; D is possibly TRBD2 (5 bases). This CDR3 has 15 residues. Germline V CDR1 and CDR2: SGHRS, YFSETQ. The V gene lost 4 bases and the J gene lost 1 base, with 11 bases spanning the gap. CDR3 amino acids: CASSVGLVNTGELFF. For the CDR3, the DNA is TGCGCCAGCAGCGTCGGACTCGTGAACACCGGGGAGCTGTTTTTT.

There are a few counts of this clonotype. This chain uses TRBV12-3 or TRBV12-4 with TRBJ2-2, with D possibly matching TRBD1 (6 bases). V lost 3 bases and J lost 3, with 8 bases in between. The CDR3 runs 14 residues. The CDR3 protein is CASSFRGYTGELFF. DNA for the CDR3: TGTGCCAGCAGTTTTAGGGGGTACACCGGGGAGCTGTTTTTT.

This clonotype came up a few times. This chain uses TRBV7-3 with TRBJ1-1, with D perhaps TRBD1 (5 bases). Germline V gene sequence: CDR1 SGHTA, CDR2 FQGTGA. The CDR3 extends over 14 amino acids. V was pared by 5 bases and J by 0 bases, with 10 bases between. CDR3 in amino acids: CASSVIGVNTEAFF. In nucleotides, the CDR3 is TGTGCCAGCAGCGTGATAGGGGTGAACACTGAAGCTTTCTTT.

The chain links TRBV15 to TRBJ2-1; tentative D call: TRBD2 (6 bases). V lost 1 base, J lost 6 bases, and 13 bases lay in between. This CDR3 contains 15 residues. Looked up from germline, CDR1 is LNHNV and CDR2 is YYDKDF (reference sequence). The CDR3 is CATSRGGTQINEQFF. The CDR3 DNA is TGTGCCACCAGCAGAGGGGGGACTCAAATCAATGAGCAGTTCTTC. The variable domain in full, with the rest retrieved from reference TRBV15 and TRBJ2-1, is DAMVIQNPRYQVTQFGKPVTLSCSQTLNHNVMYWYQQKSSQAPKLLFHYYDKDFNNEADTPDNFQSRRPNTSFCFLDIRSPGLGDTAMYLCATSRGGTQINEQFFGPGTRLTVL.

The chain uses TRBV11-2 and TRBJ1-2; TRBD1 might be the D (6 bases). This CDR3 spans 14 amino acids. Between the trimmed V and J ends, which lost 2 bases and 6 bases, there was a span of 13 bases. The germline gives CDR1 SGHAT, CDR2 FQNNGV. The CDR3 DNA reads TGTGCCAGCAGCTTATCCCAGGGGTCGAATGGCTACACCTTC. This codes for CASSLSQGSNGYTF.

This clonotype was picked up a small number of times. The chain uses TRBV20-1 and TRBJ2-3; D may be TRBD2 (5 bases). Per the germline V gene, CDR1 is DFQATT and CDR2 is SNEGSKA (reference sequence). The CDR3 is 15 residues long. V gave up 6 bases and J gave up 1 base, with 17 bases separating them. CDR3 protein: CSASRTSWGTDTQYF. CDR3 sequence (DNA): TGCAGTGCCAGCCGGACTTCCTGGGGCACAGATACGCAGTATTTT.

The chain uses TRBV5-1 and TRBJ2-7; 7 bases match TRBD1. Germline CDR1 SGHRS, CDR2 YFSETQ. With V trimmed by 4 bases and J by 5 bases, 9 bases remained unmatched. This CDR3 comprises 14 residues. The CDR3 region is CASSLGTAVDEQYF. The CDR3 nucleotides read TGCGCCAGCAGCCTCGGGACAGCCGTCGACGAGCAGTACTTC.

This rearrangement joins TRBV4-1 to TRBJ1-2; D not resolved. This CDR3 has 15 residues. Trimming pared 0 bases from V and 7 bases from J, leaving 15 bases between. Germline loops: CDR1 MGHRA, CDR2 YSYEKL. CDR3 sequence: CASSQDGLVKGGYTF. As DNA, the CDR3 is TGCGCCAGCAGCCAAGATGGACTCGTCAAGGGTGGCTACACCTTC.

This clonotype was observed a handful of times. The rearrangement links TRBV4-3 to TRBJ2-2; no firm D call. From germline, CDR1 is LGHNA and CDR2 YSLEER. Trimming took 0 bases from V and 4 from J, leaving 9 bases between them. CDR3 size: 15 residues. CDR3: CASSQDGSRTGELFF. DNA of the CDR3: TGCGCCAGCAGCCAAGATGGGTCCCGCACCGGGGAGCTGTTTTTT.

This clonotype came up a few times. V is TRBV5-1 and J is TRBJ2-7; perhaps TRBD2 as D (5 bases). The CDR3 totals 15 residues. V lost 3 bases and J 6 bases, leaving 19 bases between the germline ends. CDR1 SGHRS and CDR2 YFSETQ come from the germline V gene. The DNA of the CDR3 is TGCGCCAGCAGCTCAACTTCGACTATACAAGCCGAGCAGTACTTC. Translating gives CASSSTSTIQAEQYF.

This clonotype was counted between two and nine times. The chain is built from TRBV7-9 and TRBJ2-1; D is unresolved. Per germline, CDR1 SEHNR and CDR2 FQNEAQ (reference sequence). Trimming stripped 5 bases from V and 8 bases from J, with 19 bases between. The CDR3 loop spans 15 amino acids. The CDR3 nucleotides read TGTGCCAGCAGCCCCCCCTTTAGGTTTGGAGATGAGCAGTTCTTC. Translation: CASSPPFRFGDEQFF.

The CDR3 loop reads CASSRSGTLVGRSSYEQYF. The CDR3 bases are TGTGCCAGCTCACGGTCCGGGACACTTGTGGGGAGGAGCTCCTACGAGCAGTACTTC. J is TRBJ2-7 and V is TRBV18, with D possibly called TRBD1 or TRBD2 (6 bases each). The CDR3 runs 19 residues. With 4 bases removed from V and 0 bases from J, the gap between germline ends came to 25 bases. Germline V CDR1 and CDR2: KGHSH, LQKENI.

The chain combines TRBV12-5 with TRBJ2-1; tentatively, D is TRBD1 or TRBD2 (6 bases each). The V and J ends lost 0 bases and 5 bases respectively, with 8 bases between them. The CDR3 consists of 14 residues. From germline, CDR1 is LGHNT and CDR2 FRNRAP. The chain's CDR3 is CASGLVRGDNEQFF. CDR3 nucleotides: TGTGCTAGTGGTTTGGTAAGGGGGGACAATGAGCAGTTCTTC.

This clonotype came up many times. The chain is built from TRBV3-1 and TRBJ2-2, with D perhaps matching TRBD2 (5 bases). The CDR3 extends over 13 amino acids. Germline values: CDR1 LGHDT, CDR2 YNNKEL (reference sequence). V shed 0 bases and J shed 7 bases, with 6 bases lying between them. Here the CDR3 reads CASSQDAGGELFF. The CDR3 bases are TGTGCCAGCAGCCAAGATGCGGGCGGGGAGCTGTTTTTT.